Each of the 6 T cell receptor beta chains below was sequenced from the same sample in a study of T cell changes during pregnancy in multiple sclerosis. Produced via immunoSEQ multiplex PCR; TCRdb's table is partial and in-frame only. The table records tens of thousands of clones, around 92% of them present only once. The specimen comprised peripheral blood, sampled in the first trimester of pregnancy. The receptors shown here come from a female donor with multiple sclerosis, enrolled in a pregnancy study.

The V call is TRBV28, the J call TRBJ1-4, with TRBD1 matching 7 bases. The CDR3 length is 16 residues. V lost 3 bases to trimming and J lost 9 bases; unmatched junction nucleotides: 13. From germline, CDR1 is MDHEN and CDR2 SYDVKM. In DNA form, the CDR3 reads TGTGCCAGCAGTTTGGGGTCGGGGACAGCAGGTCAAAAACTGTTTTTT. This gives the protein CASSLGSGTAGQKLFF.

The chain joins TRBV2 to TRBJ2-7, with 11 bases identical to TRBD2. From germline, CDR1 is SNHLY and CDR2 FYNNEI. The V and J ends lost 6 bases and 1 base, in that order; junction bases with no gene match: 8. The CDR3 covers 16 residues. The CDR3 here is CASRSNSGRDSYEQYF. The CDR3 nucleotides are TGTGCCAGCAGAAGTAATAGCGGGAGGGATTCCTACGAGCAGTACTTC. The full variable domain, completed using reference TRBV2 and TRBJ2-7, is EPEVTQTPSHQVTQMGQEVILRCVPISNHLYFYWYRQILGQKVEFLVSFYNNEISEKSEIFDDQFSVERPDGSNFTLKIRSTKLEDSAMYFCASRSNSGRDSYEQYFGPGTRLTVT.

This sequence joins TRBV5-6 and TRBJ1-2; D unclear. The CDR3 runs to 16 residues. V lost 4 bases to trimming and J lost 5 bases, with 21 bases between them. Per the germline V gene, CDR1 is SGHDT and CDR2 is YYEEEE. The CDR3 region has the DNA TGTGCCAGCAGCGATATATCATCCGAGAGATCATATGGCTACACCTTC. This sequence encodes CASSDISSERSYGYTF.

The gene calls are TRBV5-1 and TRBJ2-2; tentatively, D is TRBD1 (5 bases). The CDR3 runs to 16 residues. The V end was cut by 1 base, the J end by 0 bases, with 10 bases between. Looked up from germline, CDR1 is SGHRS and CDR2 is YFSETQ. The CDR3 is CASSLTGDTNTGELFF. For the CDR3, the DNA is TGCGCCAGCAGCTTGACAGGAGATACGAACACCGGGGAGCTGTTTTTT.

This clone was observed a single time. The gene calls are TRBV9 and TRBJ2-2, with D maybe TRBD1 (6 bases). The CDR3 extends over 15 amino acids. The V end was cut by 0 bases, the J end by 3 bases, with 9 bases between. The germline V gene has CDR1 SGDLS and CDR2 YYNGEE. In DNA form, the CDR3 reads TGTGCCAGCAGCGTAGGACCAGGGGACACCGGGGAGCTGTTTTTT. It encodes CASSVGPGDTGELFF.

This chain links TRBV18 with TRBJ2-3, with 8 bases lining up with TRBD2. V was pared by 8 bases and J by 2 bases, with 12 bases of the junction left unmatched. This CDR3 has 16 amino acids. Germline loops: CDR1 KGHSH, CDR2 LQKENI. CDR3 bases: TGTGCCAGCCGCCGGCCCGCGGGAGGACTCACAGATACGCAGTATTTT. It translates to CASRRPAGGLTDTQYF.